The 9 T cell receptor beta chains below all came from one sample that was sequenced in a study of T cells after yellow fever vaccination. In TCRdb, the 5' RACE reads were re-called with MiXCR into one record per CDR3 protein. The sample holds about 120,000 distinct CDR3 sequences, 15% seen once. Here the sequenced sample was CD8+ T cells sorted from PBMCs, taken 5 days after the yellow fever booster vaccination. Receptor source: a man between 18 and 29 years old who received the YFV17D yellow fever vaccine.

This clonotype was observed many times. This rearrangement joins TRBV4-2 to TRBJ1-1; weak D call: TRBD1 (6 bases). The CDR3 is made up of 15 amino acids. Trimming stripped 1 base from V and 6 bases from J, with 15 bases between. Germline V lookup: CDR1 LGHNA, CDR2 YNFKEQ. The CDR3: CASSQGTAAQPEAFF. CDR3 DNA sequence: TGTGCCAGCAGCCAAGGGACAGCGGCCCAGCCTGAAGCTTTCTTT.

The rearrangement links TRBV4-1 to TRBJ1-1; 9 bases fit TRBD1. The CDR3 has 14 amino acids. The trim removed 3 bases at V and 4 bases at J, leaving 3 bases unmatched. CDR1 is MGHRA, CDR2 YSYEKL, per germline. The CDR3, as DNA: TGCGCCAGCAGCCAGGGACAGGGTACCACTGAAGCTTTCTTT. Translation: CASSQGQGTTEAFF.

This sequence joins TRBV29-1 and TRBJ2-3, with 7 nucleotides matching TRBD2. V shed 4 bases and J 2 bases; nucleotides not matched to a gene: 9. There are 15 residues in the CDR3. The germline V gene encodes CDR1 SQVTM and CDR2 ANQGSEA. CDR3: CSVVNIGTITDTQYF. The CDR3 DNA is TGCAGCGTTGTCAACATCGGGACTATCACAGATACGCAGTATTTT.

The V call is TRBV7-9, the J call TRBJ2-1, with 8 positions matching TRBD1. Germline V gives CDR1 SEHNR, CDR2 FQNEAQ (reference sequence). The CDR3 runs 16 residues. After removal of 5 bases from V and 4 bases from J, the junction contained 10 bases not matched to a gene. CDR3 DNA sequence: TGTGCCAGCAGCCACCGACAGGGGCGACCTTACAATGAGCAGTTCTTC. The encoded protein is CASSHRQGRPYNEQFF.

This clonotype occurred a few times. The CDR3: CASSLGTESYEQYV. For the CDR3, the DNA is TGTGCCAGCAGTTTGGGGACAGAGTCCTACGAGCAGTACGTC. V usage is TRBV7-9 and J usage is TRBJ2-7; 7 bases agree with TRBD1. The trim removed 6 bases at V and 1 base at J, leaving 6 bases unmatched. The CDR3 totals 14 residues. The V gene's germline CDR1 is SEHNR and CDR2 FQNEAQ (reference sequence).

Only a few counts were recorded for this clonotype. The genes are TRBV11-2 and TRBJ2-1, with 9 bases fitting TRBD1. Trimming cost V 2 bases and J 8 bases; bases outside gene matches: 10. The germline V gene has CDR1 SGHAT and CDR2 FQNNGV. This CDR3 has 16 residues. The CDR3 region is CASSLISGTGYHEQFF. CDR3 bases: TGTGCCAGCAGCTTAATTTCAGGGACAGGGTACCATGAGCAGTTCTTC.

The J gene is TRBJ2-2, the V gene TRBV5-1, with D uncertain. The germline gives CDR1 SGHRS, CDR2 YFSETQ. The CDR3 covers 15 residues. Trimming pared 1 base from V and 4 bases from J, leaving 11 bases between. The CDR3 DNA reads TGCGCCAGCAGCTTGCGGCGGCCGGCCACCGGGGAGCTGTTTTTT. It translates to CASSLRRPATGELFF.

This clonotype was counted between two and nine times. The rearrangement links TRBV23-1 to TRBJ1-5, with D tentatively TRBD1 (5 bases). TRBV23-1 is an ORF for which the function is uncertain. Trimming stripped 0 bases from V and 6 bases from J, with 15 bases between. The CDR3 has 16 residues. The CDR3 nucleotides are TGCGCCAGCAGTCAATCGTGCGGGGGAGGTAGTCAGCCCCAGCATTTT. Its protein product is CASSQSCGGGSQPQHF.

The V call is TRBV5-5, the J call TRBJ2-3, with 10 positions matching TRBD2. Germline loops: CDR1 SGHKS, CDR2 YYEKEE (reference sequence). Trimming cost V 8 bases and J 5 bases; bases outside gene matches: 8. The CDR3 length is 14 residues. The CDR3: CASRGLAGEDTQYF. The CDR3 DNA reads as TGTGCCAGTCGTGGGCTAGCGGGGGAAGATACGCAGTATTTT.